Listed here are 29 T cell receptor beta chains from one sample, sequenced in a study of T-cell reconstitution after alpha-beta-depleted transplantation in children. Molecular barcoding with unique molecular identifiers was used for the TCRbeta library. MiXCR, run by TCRdb on the PCR reads, gives a single entry per CDR3 protein. The sample comprises about 640,000 distinct CDR3 sequences, approximately 16% of which are singletons, and approximately 1% rests with the top ten. This material consisted of PBMCs from the stem cell graft donor, taken from the stem cell graft. Receptor source: a human donor who donated a stem cell graft to a child with acute myeloid leukemia.

There are a few counts of this clonotype. The chain employs TRBV3-1 and TRBJ1-1; D is perhaps TRBD1 (5 bases). The CDR3 covers 14 residues. CDR1 is LGHDT, CDR2 YNNKEL, per germline (reference sequence). The V end lost 1 base, the J end lost 3 bases, and 9 bases lay between the germline ends. In DNA, the CDR3 is TGTGCCAGCAGCCAAGTAAGGGGATACACTGAAGCTTTCTTT. Its protein product is CASSQVRGYTEAFF.

This clonotype was seen more than once but under ten times. This chain uses TRBV20-1 with TRBJ2-3; no definite D call. This CDR3 is built from 13 residues. Trimming took off 4 bases at V and 0 bases at J, with 8 bases between the two ends. Germline CDR1 DFQATT, CDR2 SNEGSKA (reference sequence). DNA of the CDR3: TGCAGTGCTAAACAGTCTAGCACAGATACGCAGTATTTT. The encoded protein is CSAKQSSTDTQYF.

This clonotype was seen a handful of times. The chain is built from TRBV20-1 and TRBJ2-1; 10 bases map to TRBD2. From germline, CDR1 is DFQATT and CDR2 SNEGSKA (reference sequence). This CDR3 is 14 amino acids long. J was trimmed by 8 bases and V by 4 bases; bases with no gene match: 8. The CDR3 nucleotides read TGCAGTGCTAAGGGAGCGGGGGGGCTGGATGAGCAGTTCTTC. Protein: CSAKGAGGLDEQFF.

CDR3 bases: TGCAGTGCCCACGGACAGGCCACCTACGAGCAGTACTTC. Translated, it gives CSAHGQATYEQYF. The V gene is TRBV20-1, the J gene TRBJ2-7; TRBD1 matches 7 bases. CDR1 is DFQATT, CDR2 SNEGSKA, per germline (reference sequence). This CDR3 spans 13 amino acids. The trim removed 6 bases at V and 2 bases at J, leaving 7 bases unmatched.

DNA for the CDR3: TGTGCCAGCAGTGAGCGGGGGTTCCCCTACAATGAGCAGTTCTTC. This sequence encodes CASSERGFPYNEQFF. V gene TRBV2 combines with J gene TRBJ2-1, with 7 bases identical to TRBD2. Per germline, CDR1 SNHLY and CDR2 FYNNEI. J gave up 2 bases and V 3 bases, and 4 bases lay outside the gene matches. The CDR3 has 15 residues. Using reference TRBV2 and TRBJ2-1 for the parts outside the CDR3, the full variable domain is EPEVTQTPSHQVTQMGQEVILRCVPISNHLYFYWYRQILGQKVEFLVSFYNNEISEKSEIFDDQFSVERPDGSNFTLKIRSTKLEDSAMYFCASSERGFPYNEQFFGPGTRLTVL.

At least ten counts were recorded for this clonotype. The chain is built from TRBV20-1 and TRBJ2-1; 8 bases fit TRBD1. This CDR3 spans 15 amino acids. V was pared by 7 bases and J by 8 bases, with 16 bases of the junction left unmatched. Germline-derived CDR1 and CDR2 are DFQATT and SNEGSKA (reference sequence). The CDR3 coding sequence is TGCAGTGTGAGGACAGGGCTGCGGCTTATGTATGAGCAGTTCTTC. As protein: CSVRTGLRLMYEQFF.

This clonotype came up many times. The rearrangement links TRBV29-1 to TRBJ1-6; 9 bases fit TRBD1. This CDR3 has 13 residues. CDR1 SQVTM and CDR2 ANQGSEA come from the germline V gene. V lost 6 bases and J lost 6; bases outside the gene matches: 3. The CDR3, as DNA: TGCAGCGTCCAGGACAGGGGTAATTCACCCCTCCACTTT. Protein product: CSVQDRGNSPLHF.

This clonotype was counted only a few times. The V gene is TRBV20-1, the J gene TRBJ2-5; tentative D call: TRBD1 (6 bases). This CDR3 contains 18 residues. V was clipped by 0 bases and J by 3 bases, with 23 bases between them. Germline CDR1 DFQATT, CDR2 SNEGSKA (reference sequence). DNA for the CDR3: TGCAGTGCTAGAGATAAGATTGGGATCGGACAGCAAAAAGAGACCCAGTACTTC. The encoded protein is CSARDKIGIGQQKETQYF.

This clonotype was detected a few times. The junction departs from the called germline gene at one end, perhaps through a read error. This rearrangement joins TRBV29-1 to TRBJ2-1; D call uncertain. In germline, CDR1 is SQVTM, CDR2 ANQGSEA. There are 13 residues in the CDR3. The CDR3 bases are TGCAGCGCCCCTGTGGGCGTCCACAATGAGCAGTTCTTT. Residues: CSAPVGVHNEQFF.

The chain joins TRBV10-1 to TRBJ2-1; 7 bases map to TRBD1. V gave up 3 bases and J gave up 4 bases; unmatched junction bases: 9. The CDR3 loop spans 16 amino acids. In germline, CDR1 is WNHNN, CDR2 SYGVQD (reference sequence). The CDR3 DNA follows: TGCGCCAGCAGTGATCCAGTTGGGGACAGATACAATGAGCAGTTCTTC. As protein: CASSDPVGDRYNEQFF.

This clonotype was counted at least ten times. This chain uses TRBV20-1 with TRBJ1-3; D is unclear. V gave up 5 bases and J gave up 0 bases, with 8 bases separating them. The CDR3 contains 13 residues. Looked up from germline, CDR1 is DFQATT and CDR2 is SNEGSKA (reference sequence). DNA of the CDR3: TGCAGTGCTCTTGACTACTCTGGAAACACCATATATTTT. Translating it yields CSALDYSGNTIYF.

The rearrangement links TRBV27 to TRBJ2-7; 7 bases match TRBD1. The CDR3 is made up of 16 amino acids. The V segment lost 8 bases and the J segment 2 bases; nucleotides outside the gene matches: 15. Germline V lookup: CDR1 MNHEY, CDR2 SMNVEV (reference sequence). The CDR3 sequence is CASGKGRQGPTYEQYF. For the CDR3, the DNA is TGTGCCAGCGGGAAAGGAAGACAGGGACCAACCTACGAGCAGTACTTC.

This clonotype has just a few counts. V is TRBV12-3 or TRBV12-4 and J is TRBJ1-5; tentative D call: TRBD1 (5 bases). The CDR3 has 14 amino acids. V dropped 6 bases and J dropped 9 bases, with 18 bases sitting between them. CDR3 in amino acids: CASSLDGTRGPQHF. DNA of the CDR3: TGTGCCAGCAGCCTGGACGGGACTCGGGGGCCCCAGCATTTT.

This clonotype was seen many times. The gene calls are TRBV29-1 and TRBJ2-1; the match to TRBD2 covers 15 bases. The junction had 12 bases not matched to a gene; V was cut back by 0 bases and J by 3 bases. The germline V gene encodes CDR1 SQVTM and CDR2 ANQGSEA. The CDR3 sequence is 20 residues long. The chain's CDR3 is CSVEDLGTSGGNPFYNEQFF. The CDR3, as DNA: TGCAGCGTTGAAGATCTCGGGACTAGCGGGGGGAATCCCTTCTACAATGAGCAGTTCTTC.

V and J are TRBV7-2 and TRBJ2-5, with a weak D call TRBD1 (6 bases). Germline CDR1 SGHTA, CDR2 FQGNSA. The CDR3 runs to 15 residues. The ends were cut back, 0 bases at V and 2 bases at J, with 10 bases in the middle. In nucleotides, the CDR3 is TGTGCCAGCAGCTTAGCATCAGGGGAGCAAGAGACCCAGTACTTC. Its protein product is CASSLASGEQETQYF. Combining the CDR3 with reference TRBV7-2 and TRBJ2-5 gives the whole variable domain GAGVSQSPSNKVTEKGKDVELRCDPISGHTALYWYRQSLGQGLEFLIYFQGNSAPDKSGLPSDRFSAERTGGSVSTLTIQRTQQEDSAVYLCASSLASGEQETQYFGPGTRLLVL.

This clonotype was picked up a small number of times. V and J are TRBV28 and TRBJ2-1; D not certain. Between the trimmed V and J ends, which lost 7 bases and 7 bases, there was a span of 11 bases. CDR1 and CDR2 (germline): MDHEN, SYDVKM. This CDR3 has 12 amino acids. Written as DNA, the CDR3 is TGTGCCAGCACCCTAGACGGGAATGAGCAGTTCTTC. It specifies CASTLDGNEQFF.

The J gene is TRBJ2-5, the V gene TRBV20-1; TRBD2 is a possible D gene (7 bases). This CDR3 comprises 15 residues. Germline V gene data show CDR1 as DFQATT and CDR2 as SNEGSKA (reference sequence). V lost 5 bases and J lost 4, with 20 bases in between. CDR3 in amino acids: CSALQRRGGAETQYF. The CDR3 DNA sequence: TGCAGTGCTCTACAGCGGAGAGGGGGGGCAGAGACCCAGTACTTC.

Many counts were recorded for this clonotype. V usage is TRBV20-1 and J usage is TRBJ2-3; D may correspond to TRBD1 or TRBD2 (5 bases each). Germline V gene data show CDR1 as DFQATT and CDR2 as SNEGSKA (reference sequence). The CDR3 length is 12 residues. Trimming cost V 6 bases and J 4 bases, with 11 bases left between them. In DNA, the CDR3 is TGCAGTGCCGAGGGCAGGGCAGATACGCAGTATTTT. Residues: CSAEGRADTQYF.

The chain uses TRBV10-2 and TRBJ2-2, with D possibly matching TRBD2 (5 bases). V lost 11 bases and J 4 bases, leaving 17 bases between the germline ends. CDR3 size: 14 residues. Germline loops: CDR1 WSHSY, CDR2 SAAADI. The CDR3 is CAARASSSTGELFF. DNA of the CDR3: TGCGCCGCGAGGGCCTCCTCGAGCACCGGGGAGCTGTTTTTT.

This clonotype was counted between two and nine times. The chain employs TRBV4-1 and TRBJ2-2; perhaps TRBD1 as D (6 bases). Germline CDR1 and CDR2: MGHRA and YSYEKL. The CDR3 is 16 residues long. Trimming took off 3 bases at V and 9 bases at J, with 20 bases between the two ends. Here the CDR3 reads CASSHEWTVPNRELFF. CDR3 nucleotides: TGCGCCAGCAGCCATGAATGGACAGTCCCGAACCGGGAGCTGTTTTTT.

This clonotype was found many times. J is TRBJ2-3 and V is TRBV20-1; 9 bases align to TRBD2. Germline V lookup: CDR1 DFQATT, CDR2 SNEGSKA (reference sequence). With 4 bases clipped from V and 4 bases from J, the junction kept 9 bases outside the gene matches. The CDR3 contains 15 residues. CDR3 nucleotide sequence: TGCAGTGCTAATCTTGCGGGGGGGCGATCAGATACGCAGTATTTT. It codes for CSANLAGGRSDTQYF.

This clonotype was seen a handful of times. The chain combines TRBV24-1 with TRBJ2-3; D gene uncertain. CDR3 size: 12 residues. CDR1 and CDR2 from the germline V gene are KGHDR and SFDVKD. The V gene lost 10 bases and the J gene lost 4 bases, with 11 bases spanning the gap. The CDR3 DNA reads as TGTGCCACAAGTCGGTCCGCAGATACGCAGTATTTT. It translates to CATSRSADTQYF.

The V gene is TRBV7-2, the J gene TRBJ2-3; D call uncertain. The CDR3 has 15 amino acids. V gave up 5 bases and J gave up 0 bases, with 12 bases separating them. Germline CDR1 SGHTA, CDR2 FQGNSA. The CDR3 DNA is TGTGCCAGCAGCCCGCTGTGGGTTAGCACAGATACGCAGTATTTT. Translated, it gives CASSPLWVSTDTQYF.

This clonotype was found a few times. The chain employs TRBV9 and TRBJ2-7; D tentatively fits TRBD1 or TRBD2 (5 bases each). V lost 2 bases and J lost 1, with 13 bases in between. Germline assignment: CDR1 SGDLS and CDR2 YYNGEE. The CDR3 is made up of 15 amino acids. The CDR3 nucleotides are TGTGCCAGCAGCGTTGGGACGGACGATTCCTACGAGCAGTACTTC. This codes for CASSVGTDDSYEQYF.

The chain uses TRBV4-3 and TRBJ1-3; D not resolved. V lost 0 bases and J lost 0, with 6 bases in between. The CDR3 has 15 residues. Germline CDR1 is LGHNA and CDR2 is YSLEER. The CDR3 DNA reads as TGCGCCAGCAGCCAAGATTCCACCTCTGGAAACACCATATATTTT. It translates to CASSQDSTSGNTIYF.

The chain employs TRBV6-5 and TRBJ1-5, with a possible D match to TRBD1 (5 bases). V dropped 2 bases and J dropped 2 bases, with 10 bases sitting between them. Germline V lookup: CDR1 MNHEY, CDR2 SVGAGI. The CDR3 is 15 residues long. The chain's CDR3 is CASSYGGGGNQPQHF. CDR3 in DNA: TGTGCCAGCAGTTACGGGGGAGGGGGCAATCAGCCCCAGCATTTT.

V gene TRBV28 combines with J gene TRBJ2-7; D gene ambiguous. The germline CDR1 and CDR2 sequences are MDHEN and SYDVKM. This CDR3 is built from 11 residues. CDR3 amino acids: CASGPLGENTV. The DNA of the CDR3 is TGTGCCAGCGGCCCTTTGGGCGAAAATACCGTC.

In this sample, this clonotype turned up many times. J is TRBJ1-6 and V is TRBV7-9; 9 nucleotides agree with TRBD1. Germline V gene data show CDR1 as SEHNR and CDR2 as FQNEAQ (reference sequence). V gave up 3 bases and J gave up 10 bases; unmatched junction bases: 4. CDR3 size: 14 residues. Here the CDR3 reads CASSFRDRDSPLHF. The CDR3 DNA follows: TGTGCCAGCAGCTTCCGGGACAGGGACTCACCCCTCCACTTT.

The J gene is TRBJ2-1, the V gene TRBV4-3, with 7 positions matching TRBD1. CDR3 size: 18 residues. Germline-derived CDR1 and CDR2 are LGHNA and YSLEER. The junction had 11 bases not matched to a gene; V was cut back by 1 base and J by 2 bases. CDR3 coding DNA: TGCGCCAGCAGCCAAGTGGTTTTCTCCAGGGGGACCTACAATGAGCAGTTCTTC. It encodes CASSQVVFSRGTYNEQFF.